These T cell receptor beta chains were read from a single sample in a study of T-cell memory formation after mild COVID-19. TCRdb reanalysed the 5' RACE reads using MiXCR and keeps one entry per CDR3 protein. Of about 310,000 distinct CDR3 sequences listed, approximately 20% are singletons. Material: PBMCs or a T cell subset sorted from them (not recorded which). The source of these receptors is a man aged 18 to 29 who had mild COVID-19 (a few samples of this study predate the infection). Cell type and time point are not known. The CDR3 runs from the conserved cysteine through the conserved F or W. The D gene is left open where the match is weak. Clone size appears in some rows only: once, few, many, or a class for an expanded clone.

few TRBJ2-5 TRBV11-3 . TGTGCCAGCAGCTTGGGCGGGGTCGAGGAGACCCAGTACTTC CASSLGGVEETQYF
. TRBJ1-3 TRBV5-5 TRBD1 TGTGCCAGCAGCCGGACAGGCCTAAGCTCTGGAAACACCATATATTTT CASSRTGLSSGNTIYF
few TRBJ1-6 TRBV28 . TGTGCCAGAGTAAACTCCTATAATTCACCCCTCCACTTT CARVNSYNSPLHF
. TRBJ2-7 TRBV5-1 . TGCGCCAGCAGCCGGGGGACGGGTTACTACGAGCAGTACTTC CASSRGTGYYEQYF
. TRBJ2-7 TRBV15 . TGTGCCACCAGCACTTTGGACGGCAGCTCCTACGAGCAGTACTTC CATSTLDGSSYEQYF
. TRBJ2-5 TRBV7-6 . TGTGCCAGCAGCTTAGGGGGGGACCCCGAGGGGGAGACCCAGTACTTC CASSLGGDPEGETQYF
. TRBJ1-6 TRBV7-9 TRBD1 TGTGCCAGCACCTTACAATGGACAGGGGAAAATTCACCCCTCCACTTT CASTLQWTGENSPLHF
. TRBJ2-1 TRBV6-5 . TGTGCCAGCAGCCCCGATCGAGATGAGCAGTTCTTC CASSPDRDEQFF
. TRBJ1-5 TRBV20-1 . TGCAGTGCTGCCGACGGTAATCAGCCCCAGCATTTT CSAADGNQPQHF
. TRBJ1-2 TRBV6-2/TRBV6-3 TRBD1 TGTGCCAGCAGCACTCAACCGGGACAGGGAGCCTATGGCTACACCTTC CASSTQPGQGAYGYTF
. TRBJ2-1 TRBV20-1 TRBD2 TGCAGTGCTAGGGCCCGCGGGGGGGCGTCCTACAATGAGCAGTTCTTC CSARARGGASYNEQFF
few TRBJ1-6 TRBV20-1 . TGCAGTGCTAGGGTCCAGGGACGCTCACCCCTCCACTTT CSARVQGRSPLHF
few TRBJ2-5 TRBV20-1 . TGCAGTGCTGGACCGTTCTTTAAGCACCAAGAGACCCAGTACTTC CSAGPFFKHQETQYF
few TRBJ2-2 TRBV9 . TGTGCCAGCAGCGGCGGGGGACAGTACACCGGGGAGCTGTTTTTT CASSGGGQYTGELFF
. TRBJ2-5 TRBV11-2 . TGTGCCAGCAGCTTAGGGGACCTCCAAGAGACCCAGTACTTC CASSLGDLQETQYF
few TRBJ1-1 TRBV2 . TGTGCCAGCAGTGAAAGGCAGGGTGAAGCTTTCTTT CASSERQGEAFF
. TRBJ2-5 TRBV6-6 TRBD2 TGTGCCAGCAGTTACACCCCCGGGACTAGTGTGGAGACCCAGTACTTC CASSYTPGTSVETQYF